The 10 T cell receptor beta chains presented below share a single source sample, sequenced in a study of Ad26.COV2.S vaccination and SARS-CoV-2 variants. The table came from immunoSEQ multiplex PCR; TCRdb's copy has only in-frame clones and leaves some out. The sample consists of a few hundred thousand clones, over 75% of them appearing once. Sample treatment: around 19 received Ad26.COV2.S at low or high dose, single or two shots; several received placebo; per-sample allocation not given. Sampling happened 63 days after the first vaccine or placebo injection. Sample: peripheral blood, taken in a trial of Ad26.COV2.S vaccine versus placebo. Receptor source: a person aged 18-60 years who received the Ad26.COV2.S COVID-19 vaccine or a placebo.

In this sample, this clone turned up once. This chain connects TRBV5-1 to TRBJ1-6, with TRBD1 as a possible D gene (5 bases). Trimming left V 6 bases short and J 7 bases short, with 11 bases between. Germline V gives CDR1 SGHRS, CDR2 YFSETQ. This CDR3 spans 13 amino acids. CDR3 region: CASNRDANSPLHF. The CDR3 nucleotides are TGCGCCAGCAACCGGGACGCCAATTCACCCCTCCACTTT.

This chain connects TRBV30 to TRBJ1-3; possible D gene TRBD1, 5 bases. CDR1 is GTSNPN, CDR2 SVGIG, per germline (reference sequence). The CDR3 runs 15 residues. V lost 1 base to trimming and J lost 0 bases, with 10 bases between them. For the CDR3, the DNA is TGTGCCTGGAGTGGGGGCCCTCACTCTGGAAACACCATATATTTT. Its translation is CAWSGGPHSGNTIYF.

The V gene is TRBV30, the J gene TRBJ1-1; no clear D gene. The CDR3 is 14 residues long. Germline CDR1 reads GTSNPN; CDR2 reads SVGIG (reference sequence). V was pared by 4 bases and J by 0 bases, with 12 bases between. This chain's CDR3 is CAWTGMGLNTEAFF. The CDR3 DNA reads as TGTGCCTGGACCGGTATGGGATTGAACACTGAAGCTTTCTTT.

This chain links TRBV4-3 with TRBJ1-1, with no clear D. Germline loops: CDR1 LGHNA, CDR2 YSLEER. The CDR3 runs 13 residues. The V end was cut by 0 bases, the J end by 8 bases, with 10 bases between. Here the CDR3 DNA reads TGCGCCAGCAGCCAAGATAAGGATTCCGAAGCTTTCTTT. This sequence encodes CASSQDKDSEAFF.

V and J are TRBV14 and TRBJ1-5; perhaps TRBD1 as D (5 bases). The CDR3 totals 14 residues. Trimming took off 3 bases at V and 9 bases at J, with 15 bases between the two ends. Germline V gives CDR1 SGHDN, CDR2 FVKESK. CDR3 in DNA: TGTGCCAGCAGCCAGGGCGCAGGGAGCGGGCCCCAGCATTTT. Translation: CASSQGAGSGPQHF.

The chain joins TRBV20-1 to TRBJ2-7; D gene ambiguous. The germline V gene has CDR1 DFQATT and CDR2 SNEGSKA (reference sequence). CDR3 length equals 10 residues. Trimming stripped 1 base from V and 6 bases from J, with 4 bases between. The CDR3, as DNA: TGCAGTGCTAGAGGGGTCGAGCAGTACTTC. Translating it yields CSARGVEQYF.

V usage is TRBV27 and J usage is TRBJ2-1; tentative D call: TRBD1 (6 bases). The germline gives CDR1 MNHEY, CDR2 SMNVEV (reference sequence). Trimming stripped 6 bases from V and 5 bases from J, with 17 bases between. The CDR3 is 15 amino acids. The CDR3 loop is CASSFAGVANNEQFF. The DNA for the CDR3 is TGTGCCAGCAGCTTCGCAGGGGTGGCAAACAATGAGCAGTTCTTC.

The V gene is TRBV12-3 or TRBV12-4, the J gene TRBJ1-1; no reliable D call. The CDR3 loop spans 13 amino acids. V lost 6 bases and J lost 3, with 11 bases in between. The chain's CDR3 is CASSPAWDTEAFF. Here the CDR3 DNA reads TGTGCCAGCAGCCCCGCATGGGACACTGAAGCTTTCTTT.

The chain has TRBV9 and TRBJ1-1, with unresolved D. Germline V gene lookup returns CDR1 SGDLS and CDR2 YYNGEE. This CDR3 contains 15 residues. V lost 5 bases to trimming and J lost 11 bases, with 25 bases between them. The CDR3 bases are TGTGCCAGCAGGGATCTGGGCGCCGTAGGATTACCGGCTTTCTTT. Translation: CASRDLGAVGLPAFF.

This chain links TRBV14 with TRBJ2-6, with D perhaps TRBD1 (6 bases). The germline gives CDR1 SGHDN, CDR2 FVKESK. Trimming shortened V by 6 bases and J by 1 base, and 19 bases separated the two germline ends. CDR3 length: 18 amino acids. CDR3 DNA sequence: TGTGCCAGCAGTAGACAGGAAGATTTTGGTTCTGGGGCCAACGTCCTGACTTTC. It codes for CASSRQEDFGSGANVLTF.